One and the same sample provided the 7 T cell receptor beta chains below, sequenced in a study of T-cell reconstitution after alpha-beta-depleted transplantation in children. Unique molecular identifiers were used to barcode this TCRbeta library. TCRdb processed the PCR reads anew with MiXCR; each CDR3 protein has one entry. The repertoire holds some 840,000 distinct CDR3 sequences, with about 16% as singletons. Sequences were derived from PBMCs, mostly from graft donor cells, sampled 360 days after TCRalphabeta/CD19-depleted stem cell transplant. Receptor source: a male patient aged 10 to 17 who had a stem cell transplant for acute lymphoblastic leukemia, so the T cells may come from the graft donor.

This clonotype turned up a few times. This sequence joins TRBV12-3 or TRBV12-4 and TRBJ2-4, with 10 positions matching TRBD1. J lost 2 bases, V lost 7 bases, and 8 bases had no gene match. The CDR3 runs to 16 residues. The CDR3 coding sequence is TGTGCCAGCACGGTCCGGGACAGGGGATCCAAAAACATTCAGTACTTC. Protein sequence: CASTVRDRGSKNIQYF.

The chain recombines TRBV5-1 with TRBJ2-7, with TRBD2 matching 7 bases. With V trimmed by 0 bases and J by 2 bases, 17 bases remained unmatched. Germline assignment: CDR1 SGHRS and CDR2 YFSETQ. CDR3 length: 19 amino acids. DNA for the CDR3: TGCGCCAGCAGCTTGGTTAATATTGCATGGGGGACTATGACCTACGAGCAGTACTTC. It translates to CASSLVNIAWGTMTYEQYF.

This clonotype has at least ten counts. The chain uses TRBV5-1 and TRBJ2-1; 10 bases are a match to TRBD2. Germline CDR1 SGHRS, CDR2 YFSETQ. The CDR3 contains 15 residues. J gave up 9 bases and V 2 bases, and 8 bases lay outside the gene matches. CDR3 coding DNA: TGCGCCAGCAGCTTTGTAGCGGGAGGAGGGGGTGAGCAGTTCTTC. It encodes CASSFVAGGGGEQFF.

CDR3 DNA sequence: TGCGCCAGCAGCTTACCCATGGGCACTGGAAACACCATATATTTT. This sequence encodes CASSLPMGTGNTIYF. The chain carries TRBV5-1 and TRBJ1-3; no clear D. The germline V gene has CDR1 SGHRS and CDR2 YFSETQ. The CDR3 contains 15 residues. Trimming removed 2 bases at V and 2 bases at J, with 11 bases between.

CDR3 nucleotide sequence: TGCGCCAGCAGCCAGGGAATAGCCGGGACAGGGTGGTACGAGCAGTACTTC. Translation gives CASSQGIAGTGWYEQYF. V usage is TRBV4-1 and J usage is TRBJ2-7, with 9 bases lining up with TRBD1. The V segment lost 3 bases and the J segment 4 bases; nucleotides outside the gene matches: 13. The CDR3 runs 17 residues. Germline V gives CDR1 MGHRA, CDR2 YSYEKL.

The rearrangement links TRBV4-1 to TRBJ2-6; 8 positions agree with TRBD1. The CDR3 length is 18 residues. CDR1 is MGHRA, CDR2 YSYEKL, per germline. V was clipped by 4 bases and J by 0 bases; unmatched bases: 8. CDR3 sequence (DNA): TGCGCCAGCAGCCCGTTGACGACAGGGGTCTCTGGGGCCAACGTCCTGACTTTC. It yields the protein CASSPLTTGVSGANVLTF.

This clonotype has a single count. The rearrangement links TRBV10-3 to TRBJ2-3; 9 nucleotides agree with TRBD2. The CDR3 covers 18 residues. Germline V gene lookup returns CDR1 ENHRY and CDR2 SYGVKD. J lost 0 bases, V lost 3 bases, and 10 bases had no gene match. DNA for the CDR3: TGTGCCATCAGTGAACTGGGGGCTAGCGGGGCTAGCACAGATACGCAGTATTTT. Translating it yields CAISELGASGASTDTQYF.